Listed below are T cell receptor beta chains from one sample, sequenced in a study of blood T cell repertoires in COVID-19. Sequenced by immunoSEQ multiplex PCR; TCRdb stores in-frame clones only, minus some. In the table there are roughly 200,000 clones, 85% to 90% of which are singletons. The material sequenced was PBMCs or T cells enriched from blood (not recorded which). Receptor source: a woman in her twenties or thirties with acute COVID-19. Both conserved end residues are part of each CDR3. D genes are given only for firm matches. The size of a clone is reported for some rows only, either as once, few or many, or as a class for expanded clones.

NA	TRBD1	TRBV2	TRBJ2-2	TGTGCCAGCGACAGGGCATCCGGGGAGCTGTTTTTT	CASDRASGELFF
NA	NA	TRBV7-2	TRBJ2-2	TGTGCCAGCAGCCCCCGGGGGACGAACACCGGGGAGCTGTTTTTT	CASSPRGTNTGELFF
NA	TRBD1	TRBV7-9	TRBJ1-4	TGTGCCAGCAGCCGATCTACCGTTGACAGGGCTAAGGCTGAAAAACTGTTTTTT	CASSRSTVDRAKAEKLFF
NA	NA	TRBV6-2/TRBV6-3	TRBJ1-1	TGTGCCAGCAGTTACGGAAGGGGGACTGAAGCTTTCTTT	CASSYGRGTEAFF
NA	NA	TRBV5-4	TRBJ2-1	TGTGCCAGCAGCCTAGGGACTGGATCCTACAATGAGCAGTTCTTC	CASSLGTGSYNEQFF
NA	NA	TRBV4-3	TRBJ1-3	TGCGCCAGCAGCCGTTCCGGGAGCCGGGGAAACACCATATATTTT	CASSRSGSRGNTIYF
NA	NA	TRBV6-1	TRBJ1-2	TGTGCCAGCAGTGAGACGGGTCGATTTAACTATGGCTACACCTTC	CASSETGRFNYGYTF
NA	NA	TRBV9	TRBJ2-7	TGTGCCAGCAGCCCGCAACCGGGACACTACGAGCAGTACTTC	CASSPQPGHYEQYF
NA	NA	TRBV5-4	TRBJ2-7	TGTGCCAGCAGCTTGGCCCAGGGTGGCTACGAGCAGTACTTC	CASSLAQGGYEQYF
NA	TRBD1	TRBV29-1	TRBJ1-3	TGCAGCGTTGGGACAGGACTCTCTGGAAACACCATATATTTT	CSVGTGLSGNTIYF
NA	NA	TRBV5-1	TRBJ1-1	TGCGCCAGCAGCTTGGCTGGACATACGAACACTGAAGCTTTCTTT	CASSLAGHTNTEAFF
NA	TRBD1	TRBV5-4	TRBJ2-5	TGTGCCAGCAGCGAGACAGGGCGCGGGGAGACCCAGTACTTC	CASSETGRGETQYF
few	NA	TRBV19	TRBJ1-6	TGTGCCAGTAGTAAGGGGGACCTCTATAATTCACCCCTCCACTTT	CASSKGDLYNSPLHF
once	TRBD2	TRBV11-2	TRBJ2-7	TGTGCCAGCAGCTCACCGGGACTACCTCTTTATGAGCAGTACTTC	CASSSPGLPLYEQYF
NA	TRBD1	TRBV10-3	TRBJ2-4	TGTGCCATCAAAGGACAGGGGCCGTTAAACATTCAGTACTTC	CAIKGQGPLNIQYF
NA	NA	TRBV30	TRBJ2-7	TGTGCAACCCTAAGCCGGTTAGGGGGGGATTCGGAGCAGTACTTC	CATLSRLGGDSEQYF
NA	TRBD1	TRBV7-2	TRBJ2-7	TGTGCCAGCAGCCGGGACAGGGGTTCATACGAGCAGTACTTC	CASSRDRGSYEQYF
NA	TRBD1	TRBV9	TRBJ2-3	TGTGCCAGCAGCGTAGAGACAGGGACAGATACGCAGTATTTT	CASSVETGTDTQYF
NA	NA	TRBV27	TRBJ1-2	TGTGCCAGCAGTCCAAATCGCGAGGGGGATGGCTACACCTTC	CASSPNREGDGYTF
NA	NA	TRBV4-1	TRBJ1-2	TGCGCCAGCAGCCCCATTCCTACAGGCTATGGCTACACCTTC	CASSPIPTGYGYTF
NA	TRBD1	TRBV19	TRBJ2-7	TGTGCCAGTAGTACGGGACAGGGGATGTACGAGCAGTACTTC	CASSTGQGMYEQYF
NA	TRBD1	TRBV7-2	TRBJ2-5	TGTGCCAGCAGCCAGGACAGGGGGCGCAAGGAGACCCAGTACTTC	CASSQDRGRKETQYF
NA	NA	TRBV11-2	TRBJ1-2	TGTGCCAGCAGCTTGGTGCAGGGTCCGCTAAACTATGGCTACACCTTC	CASSLVQGPLNYGYTF
NA	NA	TRBV9	TRBJ1-6	TGTGCCAGCTCGACAACTAGAGATTCACCCCTCCACTTT	CASSTTRDSPLHF
NA	TRBD2	TRBV5-1	TRBJ2-1	TGCGCCAGCAGCTTGGCGCCTAGCGGGGGGACGAATGAGCAGTTCTTC	CASSLAPSGGTNEQFF
NA	TRBD1	TRBV19	TRBJ2-3	TGTGCCAGTAGTATAGACCAGACAGGGAGCACAGATACGCAGTATTTT	CASSIDQTGSTDTQYF
NA	NA	TRBV19	TRBJ1-5	TGTGCCAGTAGTCTGTCCTATAATCGGCCCCAGCATTTT	CASSLSYNRPQHF
once	NA	TRBV15	TRBJ1-1	TGTGCCACCAGCAGAGATTCATGGGGCAGCTTGAACACTGAAGCTTTCTTT	CATSRDSWGSLNTEAFF
few	TRBD1	TRBV4-3	TRBJ1-2	TGCGCCAGCAGCCAGAAAGAGGGACAGACCAACTATGGCTACACCTTC	CASSQKEGQTNYGYTF
NA	TRBD1	TRBV28	TRBJ1-3	TGTGCCAGCAGGCCGGACAGGGAGGCTGGAAACACCATATATTTT	CASRPDREAGNTIYF
NA	TRBD1	TRBV19	TRBJ2-7	TGTGCCAGTAGTACTACAGGGGCCTACGAGCAGTACTTC	CASSTTGAYEQYF
NA	NA	TRBV5-5	TRBJ1-1	TGTGCCAGCAGCTTGCTCAGTGAAGCTTTCTTT	CASSLLSEAFF
NA	NA	TRBV24-1	TRBJ2-1	TGTGCCACCAGTGATGGGGGACAGCGGGATGAGCAGTTCTTC	CATSDGGQRDEQFF
NA	NA	TRBV30	TRBJ1-6	TGTGCCTGGAGTGTACGACAGGCTGGTTCACCCCTCCACTTT	CAWSVRQAGSPLHF
NA	TRBD1	TRBV5-5	TRBJ1-2	TGTGCCAGCAGCTTGGAGCAGGGGGCATGGAGCGGCTACACCTTC	CASSLEQGAWSGYTF
NA	NA	TRBV9	TRBJ1-2	TGTGCCAGCAGCGGGGCAGGGTTCGGCTACACCTTC	CASSGAGFGYTF
NA	NA	TRBV5-5	TRBJ1-1	TGTGCCAGCAGCTTGATTAACAGTCTAGCTTTCTTT	CASSLINSLAFF
NA	NA	TRBV9	TRBJ2-1	TGTGCCAGCAGCGTAGGCAGGAGGGGTTTGGTTGAGCAGTTCTTC	CASSVGRRGLVEQFF
NA	TRBD1	TRBV30	TRBJ2-6	TGTGCCTGGGGACAGGGTTCTGGGGCCAACGTCCTGACTTTC	CAWGQGSGANVLTF
NA	TRBD1	TRBV6-5	TRBJ1-5	TGTGCCAGCACCCCGGGACAGGGGTTTCAGCCCCAGCATTTT	CASTPGQGFQPQHF
NA	NA	TRBV18	TRBJ2-7	TGTGCCAGCTCACCCATCCTACTCAGGGGAAGGACCTACGAGCAGTACTTC	CASSPILLRGRTYEQYF
NA	TRBD1	TRBV7-2	TRBJ2-7	TGTGCCAGCAGCCAAGCCGGGACAGAGATCTACGAGCAGTACTTC	CASSQAGTEIYEQYF
NA	TRBD1	TRBV19	TRBJ1-2	TGTGCCAGTACCCCGCCCGGGACAGGGGCCTATGGCTACACCTTC	CASTPPGTGAYGYTF
NA	TRBD1	TRBV27	TRBJ1-4	TGTGCCAGCAGTTTTCAGGGGGCCCAGGAAAAACTGTTTTTT	CASSFQGAQEKLFF
NA	TRBD2	TRBV5-1	TRBJ2-3	TGCGCCAGCAGCTTAGCGGGGGGTTCCCGCGCAGATACGCAGTATTTT	CASSLAGGSRADTQYF
NA	TRBD2	TRBV9	TRBJ2-1	TGTGCCAGCAGCGTCGGGGGGAACTACAATGAGCAGTTCTTC	CASSVGGNYNEQFF
NA	TRBD1	TRBV27	TRBJ2-5	TGTGCCAGCAGTAACTCCGGGACAGGGTTCCAAGAGACCCAGTACTTC	CASSNSGTGFQETQYF
few	TRBD1	TRBV14	TRBJ2-7	TGTGCCAGCAGCCGTTACGGGACAGGAGGGAGCTACGAGCAGTACTTC	CASSRYGTGGSYEQYF
NA	TRBD2	TRBV19	TRBJ2-4	TGTGCCAGTAGTGCCCCAGGACTAGCGGTAAAAGCCAAAAACATTCAGTACTTC	CASSAPGLAVKAKNIQYF